This T cell receptor beta chain emerged from a study of T cell responses to AZD1222 COVID-19 vaccine. Whole-study results and caveats: The repertoires were collected only after the peak T cell response. Spike regions recognized by vaccine-associated CD4 TCRs spanned the protein, led by 160-218 and 743-854. Baseline testing showed seropositivity in only a handful of AZD1222 recipients. Females made up more of the donors, who were largely white British, and clonal diversity may have come out too low.

Concerning this clone: Antigen unknown.

Repertoires were generated with immunoSEQ multiplex PCR, while TCRdb's copy carries only in-frame clones and drops some. Of about 120,000 clones in the sample, around 87% are singletons; the top ten hold approximately 2.6%. The sequenced sample was peripheral blood, obtained 28 days after the second AZD1222 dose. This sequence originates from an adult who received the AZD1222 COVID-19 vaccine.

The DNA for the CDR3 is TGTGCCATCAGATCGGACAGCCGAAACTATGGCTACACCTTC. This gives the protein CAIRSDSRNYGYTF. This chain links TRBV10-3 with TRBJ1-2; tentatively, D is TRBD1 (6 bases). The germline gives CDR1 ENHRY, CDR2 SYGVKD. The CDR3 loop spans 14 amino acids. Trimming left V 6 bases short and J 2 bases short, with 13 bases between.